In this sample, the clone carrying this T cell receptor (beta chain) turned up a few times. Its antigen is not identified. Just one base apart from a much larger clone, this may be a read error. The CDR3 does not close with the conserved phenylalanine or tryptophan, likely indicating a read error. The sample originates from a study of molecular identifiers for immune sequencing clone quantification. Naive CD8 T cells were sorted as CD8+CD4-CCR7+CD45RA+. The V gene lost 1 base and the J gene lost 7 bases, with 15 bases spanning the gap. Germline-derived CDR1 and CDR2 are SEHNR and FQNEAQ (reference sequence). CDR3 length equals 15 residues. Study results and limitations: Naive cells had under 1% of molecules in clones above 20 RNA copies, effectors over 97%. With a barcode shared among identical TCR molecules, highly expanded clone sizes could be underestimated.

TCRdb reanalysed the PCR reads using MiXCR and keeps one entry per CDR3 protein. The sample lists 9,500 to 15,000 distinct CDR3 sequences; 15% to 20% were seen once. The chain is built from TRBV7-9 and TRBJ2-3; D possibly corresponds to TRBD1 (6 bases). This receptor was identified in a human donor in good health. Some libraries in this study had Jurkat cell RNA spiked in. The specimen was naive CD8+ T cells from blood, with Jurkat cell RNA spiked in. The subset here: FACS-sorted CD8+CD4-CCR7+CD45RA+ naive T cells. The CDR3: CASSLVSAGANTQYV. Written as DNA, the CDR3 is TGTGCCAGCAGCTTAGTCAGTGCAGGGGCCAATACGCAGTATGTT.